The rows below give T cell receptor beta chains drawn from one sample of a study of cytomegalovirus exposure and HLA in healthy donors. The method was immunoSEQ multiplex PCR; TCRdb's version includes in-frame clones alone and lacks a portion of them. The table shows some 120,000 clones, with 80% occurring only once. The source material was PBMCs. The receptors shown here come from a man under 40 in good health and CMV-seronegative. Both conserved end residues are part of each CDR3. A D gene is named only where the DNA matches it firmly. A row's size may be missing; if present it is once, few, many or a size class.

d_call j_call clone_size v_call cdr3_aa cdr3_nt
TRBD2 TRBJ2-5 few TRBV29-1 CSGGLAGGGETQYF TGCAGCGGAGGACTAGCGGGAGGTGGCGAGACCCAGTACTTC
TRBD1 TRBJ1-5 - TRBV6-1 CASSEAGRGQGYQPQHF TGTGCCAGCAGTGAAGCGGGTCGGGGACAGGGATATCAGCCCCAGCATTTT
TRBD2 TRBJ2-7 few TRBV6-5 CASSRLAEHSYEQYF TGTGCCAGCAGCCGACTAGCGGAGCACTCCTACGAGCAGTACTTC
TRBD2 TRBJ2-1 - TRBV5-1 CASSLVGRVSGEQFF TGCGCCAGCAGCTTGGTCGGGAGGGTTTCAGGTGAGCAGTTCTTC
- TRBJ2-1 - TRBV7-9 CASSLGLAWHEQFF TGTGCCAGCAGCTTAGGGCTAGCGTGGCATGAGCAGTTCTTC
- TRBJ2-1 - TRBV29-1 CSVQGSQDNEQFF TGCAGCGTCCAGGGCTCCCAGGACAATGAGCAGTTCTTC
- TRBJ1-5 - TRBV2 CASSETEINQPQHF TGTGCCAGCAGTGAAACAGAGATCAATCAGCCCCAGCATTTT
- TRBJ2-1 few TRBV18 CASSPRGGAGPNEQFF TGTGCCAGCTCACCAAGGGGCGGGGCCGGACCCAATGAGCAGTTCTTC
TRBD1 TRBJ1-2 - TRBV27 CASSHGQGGYGYTF TGTGCCAGCAGTCATGGACAGGGCGGGTATGGCTACACCTTC
- TRBJ2-3 - TRBV9 CASSPRLVADTQYF TGTGCCAGCAGCCCTAGACTAGTGGCAGATACGCAGTATTTT
TRBD1 TRBJ2-7 - TRBV7-2 CASSSWDSTYEQYF TGTGCCAGCAGCTCCTGGGACAGCACCTACGAGCAGTACTTC
- TRBJ1-1 - TRBV28 CASSPATTGTSEAFF TGTGCCAGCAGTCCCGCAACAACAGGGACAAGTGAAGCTTTCTTT
- TRBJ2-2 - TRBV10-1 CASSESGGQTRPGELFF TGCGCCAGCAGTGAGTCTGGAGGACAGACCAGGCCCGGGGAGCTGTTTTTT
- TRBJ2-1 - TRBV5-4 CASSLSGAPYNEQFF TGTGCCAGCAGCTTGTCGGGAGCACCCTACAATGAGCAGTTCTTC
TRBD1 TRBJ2-5 few TRBV7-8 CASSADRVIETQYF TGTGCCAGCAGCGCGGACAGGGTAATAGAGACCCAGTACTTC
- TRBJ2-4 - TRBV7-2 CASSFQGGGLGIQYF TGTGCCAGCAGCTTTCAGGGTGGGGGCTTGGGTATTCAGTACTTC
- TRBJ2-5 - TRBV28 CASSFPNPGVGLQETQYF TGTGCCAGCAGTTTCCCCAATCCGGGGGTGGGTCTGCAAGAGACCCAGTACTTC
TRBD2 TRBJ2-3 - TRBV30 CAWSVSWLAGDTQYF TGTGCCTGGAGTGTAAGCTGGCTAGCGGGAGATACGCAGTATTTT
- TRBJ1-2 - TRBV19 CASSRSTTNYGYTF TGTGCCAGTAGTAGATCGACAACTAACTATGGCTACACCTTC
- TRBJ2-1 - TRBV5-1 CASSLATYNEQFF TGCGCCAGCAGCTTGGCCACATACAATGAGCAGTTCTTC
- TRBJ2-3 - TRBV4-3 CASSQEGHRGTDTQYF TGCGCCAGCAGCCAAGAGGGTCACAGGGGCACAGATACGCAGTATTTT
TRBD1 TRBJ2-5 - TRBV13 CASSLRQGDGEQYF TGTGCCAGCAGCTTACGACAGGGGGACGGAGAGCAGTACTTC